This T cell receptor beta chain comes out of a study of cytomegalovirus exposure and HLA in healthy donors. Broader study findings: In a later analysis, across HLA loci, associated TCR counts were highest for DRB1, lowest for HLA-C. Most subjects' HLA-A and HLA-B alleles were reportedly predicted from TCR beta sequences.

PCR involved 60 Vbeta and 13 Jbeta primers. Sequencing used immunoSEQ multiplex PCR; TCRdb keeps in-frame clones, though not all of them. The sample lists roughly 120,000 clones, roughly four fifths occurring once. A note on this clone: The antigen remains undetermined.

The sequence came from a woman between 25 and 40 years old in good health and CMV-seropositive. The sample was PBMCs.

The CDR3 DNA follows: TGTGCCAGCAGCCCGCGCAGAGCGGGGAGCACAGATACGCAGTATTTT. Translated: CASSPRRAGSTDTQYF. The chain has TRBV7-9 and TRBJ2-3; TRBD2 matches 7 bases. CDR3 length: 16 amino acids. Trimming at V came to 5 bases and at J to 0 bases, leaving 8 bases not matched to a gene. Per germline, CDR1 SEHNR and CDR2 FQNEAQ (reference sequence).